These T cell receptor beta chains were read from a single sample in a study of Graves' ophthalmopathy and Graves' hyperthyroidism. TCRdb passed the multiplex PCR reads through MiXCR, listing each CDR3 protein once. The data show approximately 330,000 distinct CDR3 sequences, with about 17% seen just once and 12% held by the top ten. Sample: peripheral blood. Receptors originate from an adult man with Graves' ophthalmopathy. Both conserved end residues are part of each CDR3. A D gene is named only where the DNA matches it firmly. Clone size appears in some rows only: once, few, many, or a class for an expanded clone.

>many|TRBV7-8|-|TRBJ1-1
TGTGCCAGCAGCTTTTTTGAAGGAATCATGAACACTGAAGCTTTCTTT
CASSFFEGIMNTEAFF
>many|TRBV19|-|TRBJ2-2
TGTGCCAGTAGACCCCAAAACACCGGGGAGCTGTTTTTT
CASRPQNTGELFF
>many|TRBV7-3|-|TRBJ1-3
TGTGCCAGCAGCTTAGGGACCCTTGAGAACACCATATATTTT
CASSLGTLENTIYF
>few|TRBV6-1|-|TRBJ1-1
TGTGCCAGCAGTACCGGGAGGAACACTGAAGCTTTCTTT
CASSTGRNTEAFF
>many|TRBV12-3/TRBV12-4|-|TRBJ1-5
TGTGCCAGCAGCTCAAAGGGGGGGACGGGCAATCAGCCCCAGCATTTT
CASSSKGGTGNQPQHF
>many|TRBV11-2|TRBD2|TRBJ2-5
TGTGCCAGCAGCGCCGCTTGGATAGCGGGGGAAGAAGAGACCCAGTACTTC
CASSAAWIAGEEETQYF
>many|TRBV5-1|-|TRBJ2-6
TGCGCCAGCAGCTTGGTTACAGGGTCCGGGGCCAACGTCCTGACTTTC
CASSLVTGSGANVLTF
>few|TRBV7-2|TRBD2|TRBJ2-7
TGTGCCAGCAGACCGGGGGGGGGGAGATCCTACGAGCAGTACTTC
CASRPGGGRSYEQYF
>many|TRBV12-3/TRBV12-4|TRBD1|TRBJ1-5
TGTGCCAGCAGTTCTACAGGGGACGGTCAGCCCCAGCATTTT
CASSSTGDGQPQHF
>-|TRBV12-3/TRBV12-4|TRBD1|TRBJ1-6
TGTGCCAGCAGCCCAGACAGGGGTTCGAATTCACCCCTCCACTTT
CASSPDRGSNSPLHF
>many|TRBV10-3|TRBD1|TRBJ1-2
TGTGCCATCACTGACAGGGGTATTGGCTACACCTTC
CAITDRGIGYTF
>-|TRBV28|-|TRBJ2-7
TGTGCCAGCAGTTTATCCAGGACTGTAAACTACGAGCAGTACTTC
CASSLSRTVNYEQYF